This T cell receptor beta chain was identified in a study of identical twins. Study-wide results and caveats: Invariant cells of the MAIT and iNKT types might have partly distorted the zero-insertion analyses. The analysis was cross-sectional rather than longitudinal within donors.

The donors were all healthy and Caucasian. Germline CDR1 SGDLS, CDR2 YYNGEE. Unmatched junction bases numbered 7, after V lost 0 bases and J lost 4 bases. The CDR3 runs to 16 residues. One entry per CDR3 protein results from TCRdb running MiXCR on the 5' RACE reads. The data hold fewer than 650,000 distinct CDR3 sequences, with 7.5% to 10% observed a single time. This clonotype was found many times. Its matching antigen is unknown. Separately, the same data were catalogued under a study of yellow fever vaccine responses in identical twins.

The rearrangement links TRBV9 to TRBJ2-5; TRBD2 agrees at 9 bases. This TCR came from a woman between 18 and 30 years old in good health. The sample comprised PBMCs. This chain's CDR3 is CASSVVPSGTVETQYF. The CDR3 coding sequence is TGTGCCAGCAGCGTAGTTCCTAGCGGGACGGTAGAGACCCAGTACTTC.